The sequence of this T cell receptor (beta chain) was determined in a study of shared clonotypes between healthy human individuals. Background on the study: The cohort comprised a couple of women and a few men. Their ages spanned 18 to 49 years. Study-level points and caveats: Memory subsets generally showed lower estimated richness than naive subsets. Rarefaction curves obtained for sorted subsets showed sequencing incomplete despite large depth. Sharing across four donors was highest in naive CD4 (around 5%) and lowest in memory CD8 (around 0.4%).

Sequencing used immunoSEQ multiplex PCR; TCRdb keeps in-frame clones, though not all of them. The sample has about 2.2 million clones; around 95% are singletons. CD45RO-negative cells were positively selected for CCR7, leaving out terminally differentiated effector memory CD45RA+ cells. Remarks on this clone: The antigen remains undetermined.

Sequencing used naive CD8+ T cells from PBMCs. The TCR sequence derives from a man younger than 35 in good health. Some clones in this sample may be carry-over from other donors' samples.

The DNA for the CDR3 is TGTGCCACCCGAGTTTGGACAGGGGGAGGACATGAGCAGTTCTTC. It translates to CATRVWTGGGHEQFF. This chain uses TRBV28 with TRBJ2-1; 10 nucleotides align to TRBD1. Losses at the gene ends were 10 bases for V and 8 bases for J; bases not matched to a gene: 14. From germline, CDR1 is MDHEN and CDR2 SYDVKM. CDR3 length: 15 residues.